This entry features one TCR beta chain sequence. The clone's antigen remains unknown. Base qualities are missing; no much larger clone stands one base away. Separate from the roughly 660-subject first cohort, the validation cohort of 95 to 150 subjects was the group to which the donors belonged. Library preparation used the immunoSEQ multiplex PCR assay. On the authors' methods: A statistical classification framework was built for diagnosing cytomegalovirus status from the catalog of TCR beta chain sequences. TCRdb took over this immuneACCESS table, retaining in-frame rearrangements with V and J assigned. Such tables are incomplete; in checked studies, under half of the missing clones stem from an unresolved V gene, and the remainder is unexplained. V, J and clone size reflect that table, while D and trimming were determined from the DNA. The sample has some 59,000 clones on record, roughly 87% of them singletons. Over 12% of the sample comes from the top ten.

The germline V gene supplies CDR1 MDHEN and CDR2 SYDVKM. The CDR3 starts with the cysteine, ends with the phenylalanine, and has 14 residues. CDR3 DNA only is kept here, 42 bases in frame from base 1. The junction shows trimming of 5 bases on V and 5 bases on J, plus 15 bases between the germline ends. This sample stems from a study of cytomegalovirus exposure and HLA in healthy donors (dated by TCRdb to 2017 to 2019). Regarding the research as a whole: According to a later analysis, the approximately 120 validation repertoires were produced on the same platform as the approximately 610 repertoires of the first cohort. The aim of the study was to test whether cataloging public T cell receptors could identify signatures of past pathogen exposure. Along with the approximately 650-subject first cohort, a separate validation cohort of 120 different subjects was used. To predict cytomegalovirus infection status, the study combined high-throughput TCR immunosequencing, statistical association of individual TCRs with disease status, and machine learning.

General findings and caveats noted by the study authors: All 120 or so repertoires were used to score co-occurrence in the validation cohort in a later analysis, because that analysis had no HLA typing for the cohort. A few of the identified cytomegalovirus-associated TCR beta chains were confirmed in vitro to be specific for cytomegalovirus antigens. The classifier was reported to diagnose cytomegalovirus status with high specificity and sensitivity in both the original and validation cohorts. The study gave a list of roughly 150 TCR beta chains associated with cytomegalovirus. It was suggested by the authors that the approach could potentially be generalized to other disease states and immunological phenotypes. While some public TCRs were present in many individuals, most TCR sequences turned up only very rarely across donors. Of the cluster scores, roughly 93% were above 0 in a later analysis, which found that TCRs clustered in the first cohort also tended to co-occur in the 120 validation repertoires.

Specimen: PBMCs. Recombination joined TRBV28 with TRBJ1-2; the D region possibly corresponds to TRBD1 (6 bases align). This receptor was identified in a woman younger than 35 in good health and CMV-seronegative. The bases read TGTGCCAGCAGTCCTCGACAGGTTAATTATGGCTACACCTTC. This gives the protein CASSPRQVNYGYTF.